There are a few counts of the clone carrying this T cell receptor beta chain. Antigen unknown. The source of the sample is a study of identical twins. Study findings and constraints: Conclusions came from cross-sectional statistical analysis, not from following the same donors. One should note that invariant MAIT and iNKT cells could partly confound zero-insertion analyses.

The CDR3 length is 14 residues. Germline-derived CDR1 and CDR2 are DFQATT and SNEGSKA (reference sequence). The V end was cut by 6 bases, the J end by 6 bases, with 17 bases between. Unique molecular identifiers were in the cDNA, with template-switch universal primer binding. TCRdb reprocessed the 5' RACE reads via MiXCR and lists one record per CDR3 protein. The table includes 500,000 to 550,000 distinct CDR3 sequences, approximately 20% detected once. These same records also appear under a second study, on yellow fever vaccine responses in identical twins.

This receptor was taken from a woman aged 18-29 years in good health. The rearrangement uses TRBV20-1 and TRBJ2-2, with D uncertain. The material sequenced was CD4+ T cells sorted from blood. The DNA of the CDR3 is TGCAGTGCAACCGGACGGCGTTCAGCCGGGGAGCTGTTTTTT. Translating it yields CSATGRRSAGELFF.